A selection of T cell receptor beta chains follows, all from one sample in a study of early T cells in non-severe SARS-CoV-2 infection. TCRdb itself ran the 5' RACE reads through MiXCR, one entry per CDR3 protein. The data contain under 85,000 distinct CDR3 sequences, over 10% of them singletons. The material sequenced was whole blood. These receptor sequences come from an adult who was a healthcare worker with PCR-confirmed SARS-CoV-2 infection or an uninfected control (not recorded which). Both conserved end residues are part of each CDR3. A D gene is named only where the DNA matches it firmly. The size of a clone is reported for some rows only, either as once, few or many, or as a class for expanded clones.

v_call	j_call	clone_size	d_call	cdr3_nt	cdr3_aa
TRBV5-1	TRBJ1-2	many	TRBD1	TGCGCCAGCAGCATAGGACAGGGGGCTGTCTATGGCTACACCTTC	CASSIGQGAVYGYTF
TRBV28	TRBJ2-7	-	TRBD1	TGTGCCAGCAGTGGTCCGGGACAGAATACCGAGCAGTACTTC	CASSGPGQNTEQYF
TRBV29-1	TRBJ2-2	-	-	TGCAGCGTGAATTTGGCGGCCGGGGAGCTGTTTTTT	CSVNLAAGELFF
TRBV6-2/TRBV6-3	TRBJ1-5	many	-	TGTGCCAGCAGTTACCCGGCGGAACAGCCCCAGCATTTT	CASSYPAEQPQHF
TRBV21-1	TRBJ1-5	many	-	TGTGCCAGCAGCTGGGAGGGACAGCCCCAGCATTTT	CASSWEGQPQHF
TRBV27	TRBJ2-1	many	-	TGTGCCAGCAGTTTATCACCTGGGCTAGCCCACAATGAGCAGTTCTTC	CASSLSPGLAHNEQFF
TRBV29-1	TRBJ2-7	many	TRBD1	TGCAGCGTTGAAGACCCGGCAGGGGGCATTTACGAGCAGTACTTC	CSVEDPAGGIYEQYF
TRBV4-2	TRBJ2-7	few	TRBD1	TGTGCCAGCAGCCGAGCTACTACACAGGGGGCAAGTAATGCCTACGAGCAGTACTTC	CASSRATTQGASNAYEQYF
TRBV29-1	TRBJ1-1	-	-	TGCAGCGTTAGCCGCGGGGGCGGAGGGACTGAAGCTTTCTTT	CSVSRGGGGTEAFF
TRBV7-2	TRBJ2-7	-	TRBD1	TGTGCCAGCAGCTTACCTTCGCCAGGGGGCGGATACGAGCAGTACTTC	CASSLPSPGGGYEQYF
TRBV4-1	TRBJ2-7	few	-	TGCGCCAGCAGCCAAGTGCAAGCCCGCGAGCAGTACTTC	CASSQVQAREQYF
TRBV7-9	TRBJ1-2	few	TRBD1	TGTGCCAGCAGCTTTGACAGGGGGGGAGCCTATGGCTACACCTTC	CASSFDRGGAYGYTF